The source of this T cell receptor beta chain is a study of blood T cell repertoires in COVID-19. This CDR3 comprises 15 residues. From germline, CDR1 is SGHDN and CDR2 FVKESK. Trimming removed 5 bases from V and 5 bases from J; junction bases left unmatched: 8. The assay was immunoSEQ multiplex PCR, and TCRdb's table has in-frame clones only and misses some. The sample consists of around 270,000 clones, less than 90% of them appearing once. The chain employs TRBV14 and TRBJ2-3; 9 bases align to TRBD2. This receptor was identified in a man in his 60s who had recovered from COVID-19. Sample: peripheral blood. The DNA for the CDR3 is TGTGCCAGCAGCGCGTTTGCGGGGGGGCTAGATACGCAGTATTTT. Translating gives CASSAFAGGLDTQYF.